Listed below are T cell receptor beta chains from one sample, sequenced in a study of blood T cell repertoires in COVID-19. Clones were read by immunoSEQ multiplex PCR, and TCRdb kept only the in-frame ones, dropping some. This table holds tens of thousands of clones, 86% found once. Source material: peripheral blood. Receptors were obtained from a man aged 25-40 years with acute or convalescent COVID-19. Each CDR3 is given with its conserved first and last residue. The order of the fields is D gene, V gene, clone size, CDR3 length, J gene, CDR3 protein, CDR3 DNA. The D gene is left open where the match is weak. The listing skips clone size in some rows; elsewhere it reads once, few, many or a size class.

TRBD1	TRBV30	.	14	TRBJ1-2	CAWSQGQGGYGYTF	TGTGCCTGGAGTCAAGGACAGGGGGGCTATGGCTACACCTTC
TRBD1	TRBV2	.	16	TRBJ1-5	CASSLSGQGGNQPQHF	TGTGCCAGCAGCCTATCGGGACAGGGGGGCAATCAGCCCCAGCATTTT
.	TRBV9	.	14	TRBJ2-2	CASTLSGYTGELFF	TGTGCCAGCACCCTTTCTGGCTACACCGGGGAGCTGTTTTTT
.	TRBV5-4	.	16	TRBJ1-4	CASSLGSGASNEKLFF	TGTGCCAGCAGCTTGGGATCAGGGGCTTCAAATGAAAAACTGTTTTTT
.	TRBV7-9	.	14	TRBJ2-1	CASSRLGGGDEQFF	TGTGCCAGCAGCCGTCTGGGCGGAGGGGATGAGCAGTTCTTC
.	TRBV28	.	17	TRBJ1-5	CASSLWTDSNSNQPQHF	TGTGCCAGCAGTCTCTGGACTGATTCTAATAGCAATCAGCCCCAGCATTTT
.	TRBV2	.	16	TRBJ2-5	CASRQYGGPVRETQYF	TGTGCCAGCAGACAATACGGGGGGCCAGTCCGAGAGACCCAGTACTTC
.	TRBV9	few	12	TRBJ1-2	CASSVAGHGYTF	TGTGCCAGCAGCGTAGCAGGGCATGGCTACACCTTC
.	TRBV11-2	.	16	TRBJ1-2	CASSSSSSRGNYGYTF	TGTGCCAGCAGCTCGTCATCGTCCAGAGGCAACTATGGCTACACCTTC
.	TRBV5-1	.	14	TRBJ1-2	CASSLARVNDGYTF	TGCGCCAGCAGCTTAGCGAGGGTTAATGATGGCTACACCTTC